Presented here are 9 T cell receptor beta chains from one specimen sequenced in a study of blood T cell repertoires in COVID-19. Sequencing used immunoSEQ multiplex PCR; TCRdb keeps in-frame clones, though not all of them. This repertoire shows approximately 150,000 clones, more than 75% found once; its top ten account for around 10%. The sample comprised PBMCs or T cells enriched from blood (not recorded which). These receptor sequences come from a man in his sixties who had recovered from COVID-19.

J is TRBJ2-3 and V is TRBV18; D unclear. CDR1 is KGHSH, CDR2 LQKENI, per germline. V was cut by 0 bases and J by 5 bases, with 3 bases left in between. The CDR3 is 12 amino acids. This CDR3 reads CASSPPGDTQYF. The CDR3 nucleotides are TGTGCCAGCTCACCACCCGGAGATACGCAGTATTTT.

This clone was detected only once. The rearrangement joins TRBV15 to TRBJ2-7; TRBD2 matches 11 bases. The CDR3 runs 16 residues. Germline CDR1 and CDR2: LNHNV and YYDKDF (reference sequence). Losses at the gene ends were 0 bases for V and 8 bases for J; bases not matched to a gene: 9. The CDR3 DNA follows: TGTGCCACCAGCAGAGATCTTGGGCTAGCGGGAGGTAAGCAGTACTTC. Protein: CATSRDLGLAGGKQYF.

This clone was seen more than once but under ten times. In nucleotides, the CDR3 is TGCACCAGCACGGAGACGGCCACTGGAAACACCATATATTTT. It codes for CTSTETATGNTIYF. The chain couples TRBV1 to TRBJ1-3. TRBV1 is noted as a pseudogene. The CDR3 contains 14 residues.

This sequence joins TRBV24-1 and TRBJ1-5; the D gene is possibly TRBD1 (5 bases). Trimming cost V 4 bases and J 0 bases, with 12 bases left between them. Germline values: CDR1 KGHDR, CDR2 SFDVKD. The CDR3 is made up of 16 amino acids. The CDR3 DNA reads as TGTGCCACCAGTGACGCTGGGGCATATAGCAATCAGCCCCAGCATTTT. Residues: CATSDAGAYSNQPQHF.

The rearrangement links TRBV2 to TRBJ1-2; 7 nucleotides align to TRBD1. CDR1 is SNHLY, CDR2 FYNNEI, per germline. The CDR3 extends over 13 amino acids. V dropped 3 bases and J dropped 8; count of bases not matched to a gene: 6. CDR3 sequence reads: CASSDNQGVGYTF. CDR3 in DNA: TGTGCCAGCAGTGACAATCAGGGGGTGGGCTACACCTTC.

The chain is built from TRBV7-8 and TRBJ2-2; TRBD2 matches at 9 bases. This CDR3 region has 15 residues. From germline, CDR1 is SGHVS and CDR2 FQNEAQ. V was pared by 5 bases and J by 7 bases, with 8 bases of the junction left unmatched. CDR3 bases: TGTGCCAGCAGCCGAAGCGGGGGGTCTGGCGGGGAGCTGTTTTTT. Translated: CASSRSGGSGGELFF.

The table lists this clone with a count of one. The V gene is TRBV19, the J gene TRBJ2-2, with TRBD1 identical over 7 bases. V lost 9 bases and J lost 4; bases outside the gene matches: 8. The germline gives CDR1 LNHDA, CDR2 SQIVND (reference sequence). This CDR3 has 14 amino acids. DNA for the CDR3: TGTGCCAGCCTACAGGGGCCTCTCACCGGGGAGCTGTTTTTT. Protein: CASLQGPLTGELFF. The whole variable domain, filled in from reference TRBV19 and TRBJ2-2, reads DGGITQSPKYLFRKEGQNVTLSCEQNLNHDAMYWYRQDPGQGLRLIYYSQIVNDFQKGDIAEGYSVSREKKESFPLTVTSAQKNPTAFYLCASLQGPLTGELFFGEGSRLTVL.

The chain couples TRBV29-1 to TRBJ1-1; D perhaps matches TRBD1 (6 bases). V dropped 4 bases and J dropped 2 bases, with 17 bases sitting between them. Germline V CDR1 and CDR2: SQVTM, ANQGSEA. The CDR3 loop spans 15 amino acids. CDR3 in amino acids: CSVGAGGAGNTEAFF. CDR3 DNA sequence: TGCAGCGTTGGCGCGGGGGGGGCAGGAAACACTGAAGCTTTCTTT.

In this sample, this clone turned up once. V and J are TRBV14 and TRBJ2-5, with 8 positions matching TRBD1. Losses at the gene ends were 2 bases for V and 5 bases for J; bases not matched to a gene: 7. The CDR3 is made up of 15 amino acids. Per the germline V gene, CDR1 is SGHDN and CDR2 is FVKESK. The CDR3 DNA reads TGTGCCAGCAGCCAAAGGACAGGGTTCATGGAGACCCAGTACTTC. Its protein is CASSQRTGFMETQYF.